Below, 32 T cell receptor beta chains from the same sample are listed, as sequenced in a study of blood T cells in healthy people across ages. It was with a sample-barcoded 5' primer and a J-beta primer mix that a second PCR of roughly 7 to 11 cycles was run. TCRdb reanalysed the 5' RACE reads using MiXCR and keeps one entry per CDR3 protein. The repertoire holds about 1.6 million distinct CDR3 sequences, roughly 32% seen once, with approximately 11% in the top ten. The sequenced sample was blood. The receptors here all came from a woman in her twenties or thirties in good health.

Details on this clonotype: A read error may explain this, as a much larger clone is one base away. The chain has TRBV29-1 and TRBJ2-4; D may match TRBD1 or TRBD2 (6 bases each). The J call may be in error: the DNA end matches TRBJ2-7 better. CDR3 length: 15 amino acids. Germline V gene lookup returns CDR1 SQVTM and CDR2 ANQGSEA. The CDR3 coding sequence is TGCGGCGTTGAATTTGGGCCAAAGGGGGGTTACGAGCAGTACTTC. Residues: CGVEFGPKGGYEQYF.

The chain combines TRBV20-1 with TRBJ2-4; 15 positions match TRBD2. Near its end, the DNA agrees better with TRBJ2-7, so the J call may be wrong. The CDR3 sequence is 17 residues long. Germline loops: CDR1 DFQATT, CDR2 SNEGSKA (reference sequence). The chain's CDR3 is CSAITGTSGGPHYEQYF. Written as DNA, the CDR3 is TGCAGTGCTATTACCGGGACTAGCGGGGGGCCTCACTACGAGCAGTACTTC.

This chain links TRBV27 with TRBJ2-6, with D hard to call. The V gene lost 7 bases and the J gene lost 1 base, with 20 bases spanning the gap. The germline gives CDR1 MNHEY, CDR2 SMNVEV (reference sequence). The CDR3 sequence is 18 residues long. The chain's CDR3 is CASTFLGSLNSGANVLTF. CDR3 nucleotide sequence: TGTGCCAGCACTTTCCTTGGCTCGTTAAATTCTGGGGCCAACGTCCTGACTTTC.

This clonotype appeared a few times. The J gene is TRBJ1-2, the V gene TRBV20-1; D remains unclear. The V gene lost 5 bases and the J gene lost 4 bases, with 11 bases spanning the gap. Germline values: CDR1 DFQATT, CDR2 SNEGSKA (reference sequence). The CDR3 consists of 12 residues. The CDR3: CSAQQSGYGYTF. CDR3 DNA: TGCAGTGCTCAACAGAGCGGCTATGGCTACACCTTC.

The chain is built from TRBV10-3 and TRBJ2-5, with D perhaps matching TRBD1 (5 bases). The germline V gene has CDR1 ENHRY and CDR2 SYGVKD. This CDR3 comprises 14 residues. Trimming took off 10 bases at V and 5 bases at J, with 20 bases between the two ends. CDR3 amino acids: CATLTGRAGETQYF. CDR3 DNA: TGTGCCACCTTGACGGGCAGGGCAGGCGAGACCCAGTACTTC.

This clonotype was found a few times. A read error may account for a junction end that differs from germline. The chain carries TRBV7-3 and TRBJ2-4, with D tentatively TRBD1 (5 bases). Germline V CDR1 and CDR2: SGHTA, FQGTGA. The CDR3 contains 12 residues. The CDR3 sequence: CASSLTPGPMYF. DNA for the CDR3: TGTGCCAGCAGCCTAACCCCAGGGCCGATGTACTTC. The whole variable domain, filled in from reference TRBV7-3 and TRBJ2-4, reads GAGVSQTPSNKVTEKGKYVELRCDPISGHTALYWYRQSLGQGPEFLIYFQGTGAADDSGLPNDRFFAVRPEGSVSTLKIQRTERGDSAVYLCASSLTPGPMYFGAGTRLSVL.

With regard to this clonotype: A read error is possible here, since a much larger clone lies one base away. The chain couples TRBV12-3 or TRBV12-4 to TRBJ2-5; perhaps TRBD1 as D (5 bases). The CDR3 contains 12 residues. Written as DNA, the CDR3 is TGTGTCAGCAGTTCGCAGGGAGAGACCCAGTACTTC. As protein: CVSSSQGETQYF.

The gene calls are TRBV10-3 and TRBJ1-2; 7 bases line up with TRBD1. The CDR3 contains 14 residues. CDR1 is ENHRY and CDR2 is SYGVKD in the germline V gene. V dropped 3 bases and J dropped 5; count of bases not matched to a gene: 6. In nucleotides, the CDR3 is TGTGCCATCAGTGAAACAGGGGCAGGATATGGCTACACCTTC. Amino acids: CAISETGAGYGYTF.

This clonotype was observed a few times. The junction departs from germline at one end; a sequencing error may be responsible. V gene TRBV5-1 combines with J gene TRBJ1-1, with 7 bases lining up with TRBD1. CDR3 length: 14 amino acids. The germline gives CDR1 SGHRS, CDR2 YFSETQ. The CDR3 region has the DNA TGTGCCAGCAGTCGACAGGGTCCCAACACTGAAGCTTTCTTT. Its translation is CASSRQGPNTEAFF.

The chain employs TRBV7-3 and TRBJ1-2; tentatively, D is TRBD1 (6 bases). The germline V gene has CDR1 SGHTA and CDR2 FQGTGA. The ends were cut back, 5 bases at V and 4 bases at J, with 17 bases in the middle. The CDR3 sequence is 15 residues long. As DNA, the CDR3 is TGTGCCAGCAGCCCCCAGGGCGGACAGACCTATGGCTACACCTTC. The encoded protein is CASSPQGGQTYGYTF.

This clonotype was seen only a few times. The V and J genes are TRBV5-1 and TRBJ2-5; no firm D call. Looked up from germline, CDR1 is SGHRS and CDR2 is YFSETQ. CDR3 length: 15 amino acids. Trimming left V 0 bases short and J 5 bases short, with 14 bases between. Here the CDR3 reads CASSLADGSRETQYF. The CDR3, as DNA: TGCGCCAGCAGCTTGGCCGACGGATCGCGGGAGACCCAGTACTTC. The full variable domain, with the rest looked up from reference TRBV5-1 and TRBJ2-5, is KAGVTQTPRYLIKTRGQQVTLSCSPISGHRSVSWYQQTPGQGLQFLFEYFSETQRNKGNFPGRFSGRQFSNSRSEMNVSTLELGDSALYLCASSLADGSRETQYFGPGTRLLVL.

This chain connects TRBV4-1 to TRBJ1-1; maybe TRBD1 (5 bases). Germline CDR1 and CDR2: MGHRA and YSYEKL. Trimming removed 1 base at V and 0 bases at J, with 9 bases between. This CDR3 comprises 15 residues. CDR3 in DNA: TGCGCCAGCAGCCAAGCGACAGTACTGAACACTGAAGCTTTCTTT. Protein: CASSQATVLNTEAFF.

This clonotype was found many times. This chain joins TRBV7-9 and TRBJ1-1, with 7 nucleotides matching TRBD1. Germline V gene sequence: CDR1 SEHNR, CDR2 FQNEAQ (reference sequence). The CDR3 is 16 amino acids. Trimming at V came to 7 bases and at J to 0 bases, leaving 11 bases not matched to a gene. CDR3: CASTWDSRDLNTEAFF. The CDR3 DNA follows: TGTGCCAGCACCTGGGACAGTAGGGATCTGAACACTGAAGCTTTCTTT.

This clonotype has just one count. The chain employs TRBV7-8 and TRBJ2-7, with 7 bases fitting TRBD2. Judging by the DNA end, TRBJ2-5 fits better; the J call may be wrong. The germline V gene encodes CDR1 SGHVS and CDR2 FQNEAQ. The CDR3 length is 13 residues. CDR3 bases: TGTGCCAGCAGACGGGCGGGGGAAAAGACCCAGTACTTC. Its translation is CASRRAGEKTQYF.

This clonotype was counted between two and nine times. CDR3 residues: CSARDLTQGATGELFF. DNA of the CDR3: TGCAGTGCTAGAGATTTAACACAGGGGGCGACCGGGGAGCTGTTTTTT. The chain employs TRBV20-1 and TRBJ2-2; 9 positions match TRBD1. The ends lost 0 bases at V and 5 bases at J; junction bases unmatched: 7. The CDR3 has 16 amino acids. The V gene's germline CDR1 is DFQATT and CDR2 SNEGSKA (reference sequence).

This clonotype was seen repeatedly, ten times or more. This rearrangement joins TRBV10-3 to TRBJ2-1; D could derive from TRBD1 or TRBD2 (6 bases each). This CDR3 is built from 14 residues. V shed 2 bases and J shed 8 bases, with 13 bases lying between them. Germline V CDR1 and CDR2: ENHRY, SYGVKD. The CDR3 spells CAISEGGLSDEQFF. CDR3 bases: TGTGCCATCAGTGAGGGGGGGCTAAGCGATGAGCAGTTCTTC.

This clonotype was observed a handful of times. The chain recombines TRBV9 with TRBJ2-3; D remains ambiguous. The CDR3 sequence is 14 residues long. V was cut by 0 bases and J by 2 bases, with 7 bases left in between. The germline gives CDR1 SGDLS, CDR2 YYNGEE. For the CDR3, the DNA is TGTGCCAGCAGCGTAGAGGAGAACACAGATACGCAGTATTTT. Translation: CASSVEENTDTQYF.

This clonotype was detected a few times. The chain employs TRBV5-1 and TRBJ2-7; tentatively, D is TRBD2 (7 bases). Germline CDR1 SGHRS, CDR2 YFSETQ. The CDR3 length is 16 residues. V was trimmed by 0 bases and J by 5 bases, leaving 18 bases between them. CDR3 sequence (DNA): TGCGCCAGCAGCTTGGCCTTAGGGGGGGCTACTGACGAGCAGTACTTC. This encodes CASSLALGGATDEQYF.

This clonotype was observed a few times. This sequence joins TRBV4-1 and TRBJ2-7; possibly TRBD1 or TRBD2 for D (5 bases each). This CDR3 contains 16 residues. V lost 4 bases and J 0 bases, leaving 16 bases between the germline ends. Germline assignment: CDR1 MGHRA and CDR2 YSYEKL. As DNA, the CDR3 is TGCGCCAGCAGCCCCAGGGAGCAACTTAGCTCCTACGAGCAGTACTTC. Translating gives CASSPREQLSSYEQYF.

This clonotype was seen a handful of times. The rearrangement uses TRBV27 and TRBJ2-3; the D is unclear. The CDR3 sequence is 13 residues long. Trimming left V 3 bases short and J 4 bases short, with 8 bases between. Per germline, CDR1 MNHEY and CDR2 SMNVEV (reference sequence). In DNA form, the CDR3 reads TGTGCCAGCAGTTTTGGGCTCTCAGATACGCAGTATTTT. It encodes CASSFGLSDTQYF.

The chain recombines TRBV5-1 with TRBJ2-7, with 7 nucleotides matching TRBD1. This CDR3 has 15 amino acids. Trimming at V came to 4 bases and at J to 4 bases, leaving 11 bases not matched to a gene. The germline V gene has CDR1 SGHRS and CDR2 YFSETQ. The DNA of the CDR3 is TGCGCCAGCAGCCCAAGACAGGGAAACGGATACGAGCAGTACTTC. It codes for CASSPRQGNGYEQYF.

A few counts support this clonotype. This chain links TRBV9 with TRBJ1-2, with D unresolved. Deletions cut 0 bases from V and 8 bases from J, with 14 bases between. CDR3 length equals 14 residues. CDR1 is SGDLS and CDR2 is YYNGEE in the germline V gene. In nucleotides, the CDR3 is TGTGCCAGCAGCGTAGATATGGGGTCTAGAGGCTACACCTTC. This sequence encodes CASSVDMGSRGYTF.

The CDR3 region is CASRRLGDETQYF. In nucleotides, the CDR3 is TGTGCCAGCAGACGACTAGGGGATGAGACCCAGTACTTC. The chain is built from TRBV28 and TRBJ2-5; D might be TRBD2 (6 bases). The CDR3 length is 13 residues. Germline assignment: CDR1 MDHEN and CDR2 SYDVKM. V gave up 6 bases and J gave up 5 bases, with 13 bases separating them.

As to this clonotype: Mismatch with germline at one junction end may stem from a read error. This chain joins TRBV7-2 and TRBJ2-3; 7 nucleotides line up with TRBD2. The CDR3 loop spans 19 amino acids. Per the germline V gene, CDR1 is SGHTA and CDR2 is FQGNSA. CDR3 in DNA: TGTGCCAGCAGCTTAGCGGGGGTTGCGTGGGAGGGATTCACAGATGCGCAGTATTTT. Its protein product is CASSLAGVAWEGFTDAQYF.

Remarks on this clonotype: Mismatch with germline at one junction end may stem from a read error. This rearrangement joins TRBV4-2 to TRBJ1-2; a possible D gene is TRBD1 (5 bases). This CDR3 has 15 amino acids. Germline loops: CDR1 LGHNA, CDR2 YNFKEQ. CDR3 in amino acids: CASSQEVRVNHGYTF. In nucleotides, the CDR3 is TGTGCCAGCAGCCAAGAAGTCAGGGTTAACCATGGCTACACCTTC.

In regard to this clonotype: Given a much more abundant clone one base away, this may be a read error. The chain links TRBV12-3 or TRBV12-4 to TRBJ2-4; 7 nucleotides agree with TRBD2. The end of the DNA aligns better with TRBJ2-7, so the J call may be wrong. The CDR3 length is 14 residues. CDR3 DNA sequence: TGTGCCAGCAGTCCAGGACTAGTGGGCTACGAGCAGTACTTC. It translates to CASSPGLVGYEQYF.

The sample holds a few counts of this clonotype. The chain joins TRBV20-1 to TRBJ2-1, with TRBD2 matching 9 bases. Germline loops: CDR1 DFQATT, CDR2 SNEGSKA (reference sequence). The CDR3 is 13 amino acids. Unmatched junction bases numbered 8, after V lost 6 bases and J lost 8 bases. This CDR3 is CSAFLAGPDEQFF. CDR3 DNA: TGCAGTGCCTTTCTAGCGGGGCCGGATGAGCAGTTCTTC.

The V call is TRBV20-1, the J call TRBJ2-5; 10 bases match TRBD1. CDR3 length: 15 amino acids. Looked up from germline, CDR1 is DFQATT and CDR2 is SNEGSKA (reference sequence). Trimming removed 5 bases from V and 2 bases from J; junction bases left unmatched: 8. CDR3 residues: CSADDRDRGQETQYF. CDR3 sequence (DNA): TGCAGTGCTGACGACCGGGACAGGGGACAAGAGACCCAGTACTTC.

The sample holds a few counts of this clonotype. V and J are TRBV12-3 or TRBV12-4 and TRBJ1-2, with D unclear. This CDR3 region has 14 residues. V gave up 8 bases and J gave up 1 base, with 14 bases separating them. CDR3 sequence (DNA): TGTGCCAGCTCCCGAGAGACTTTTAACTATGGCTACACCTTC. This translates into CASSRETFNYGYTF.

Only a few counts were recorded for this clonotype. At one end, the junction sequence differs from germline, possibly due to a read error. The chain has TRBV5-1 and TRBJ2-7; D ambiguous. CDR1 and CDR2 (germline): SGHRS, YFSETQ. CDR3 size: 11 residues. CDR3 DNA sequence: TGCGGCAGCAGCTTTTCCTACGAGCAGTACTTC. The encoded protein is CGSSFSYEQYF. Drawing the rest from reference TRBV5-1 and TRBJ2-7, the complete variable domain is KAGVTQTPRYLIKTRGQQVTLSCSPISGHRSVSWYQQTPGQGLQFLFEYFSETQRNKGNFPGRFSGRQFSNSRSEMNVSTLELGDSALYLCGSSFSYEQYFGPGTRLTVT.

V usage is TRBV30 and J usage is TRBJ1-1; 7 bases are shared with TRBD1. The CDR3 runs to 17 residues. CDR1 and CDR2 (germline): GTSNPN, SVGIG (reference sequence). V lost 0 bases to trimming and J lost 1 base; unmatched junction nucleotides: 11. The CDR3 loop reads CAWSVAPPTGANTEAFF. CDR3 nucleotides: TGTGCCTGGAGTGTAGCCCCGCCAACAGGGGCGAACACTGAAGCTTTCTTT.

This rearrangement joins TRBV9 to TRBJ2-7; 8 bases are shared with TRBD1. Germline loops: CDR1 SGDLS, CDR2 YYNGEE. V trimming: 4 bases; J trimming: 1 base; junction bases outside the gene matches: 7. The CDR3 extends over 15 amino acids. The CDR3 here is CASSPGDRRSYEQYF. For the CDR3, the DNA is TGTGCCAGCAGCCCCGGGGACAGGAGATCCTACGAGCAGTACTTC.